Listed here are 20 T cell receptor beta chains from one sample, sequenced in a study of blood T cells in healthy people across ages. Next came a second PCR, run for roughly 7 to 12 cycles, which used a sample-barcoded 5' primer along with a J-beta primer mix. TCRdb reanalysed the 5' RACE reads using MiXCR and keeps one entry per CDR3 protein. The sample has over 1,500,000 distinct CDR3 sequences; about 49% are singletons. Sequenced sample: blood. The receptors were gathered from a woman aged 40 to 55 in good health.

The J gene is TRBJ2-7, the V gene TRBV4-3, with 10 bases identical to TRBD2. V lost 1 base to trimming and J lost 2 bases; unmatched junction nucleotides: 14. The V gene's germline CDR1 is LGHNA and CDR2 YSLEER. The CDR3 is 19 residues long. CDR3 loop: CASSQVGIAGGAQTYEQYF. CDR3 in DNA: TGCGCCAGCAGCCAAGTCGGGATAGCGGGGGGCGCACAAACCTACGAGCAGTACTTC.

Note on this clonotype: A much larger clone lies one base from this, so it may be a read error. This rearrangement joins TRBV7-9 to TRBJ2-4, with a possible D match to TRBD1 (5 bases). Germline assignment: CDR1 SEHNR and CDR2 FQNEAQ (reference sequence). CDR3 length: 14 amino acids. Deletions cut 1 base from V and 3 bases from J, with 7 bases between. Written as DNA, the CDR3 is TGTGCCAGCAGCTTAGAGACAGACAAAAACATTCAGTACTTC. Its translation: CASSLETDKNIQYF.

This clonotype was detected a few times. This sequence joins TRBV6-2 or TRBV6-3 and TRBJ1-6; the D gene is possibly TRBD1 (6 bases). This CDR3 is 14 amino acids long. V was shortened by 4 bases and J by 10 bases, with 14 bases between the two germline ends. In germline, CDR1 is MNHEY, CDR2 SVGEGT. CDR3 nucleotide sequence: TGTGCCAGCAGTTGGCAGGGGACGGGGTCACCCCTCCACTTT. It is translated as CASSWQGTGSPLHF.

This clonotype has more than one count but fewer than ten. V is TRBV20-1 and J is TRBJ1-2; tentatively, D is TRBD1 (6 bases). The V end lost 3 bases, the J end lost 3 bases, and 14 bases lay between the germline ends. This CDR3 region has 14 residues. Germline assignment: CDR1 DFQATT and CDR2 SNEGSKA (reference sequence). The CDR3 DNA reads TGCAGTGCTAGTAATGATGGGACACACTATGGCTACACCTTC. It is translated as CSASNDGTHYGYTF.

This clonotype was detected only once. V and J are TRBV12-3 or TRBV12-4 and TRBJ1-1; weak D call: TRBD1 (6 bases). Trimming cost V 6 bases and J 7 bases, with 15 bases left between them. The CDR3 runs 13 residues. CDR3 loop: CASSLDRTLEAFF. The DNA for the CDR3 is TGTGCCAGCAGCCTTGACAGGACCCTTGAAGCTTTCTTT.

The chain recombines TRBV28 with TRBJ1-5; 7 bases line up with TRBD1. The CDR3 sequence is 14 residues long. Germline CDR1 reads MDHEN; CDR2 reads SYDVKM. The V and J ends lost 6 bases and 5 bases, in that order; junction bases with no gene match: 7. The CDR3 spells CASSRRTGHQPQHF. The CDR3 DNA reads as TGTGCCAGCAGCAGGAGGACAGGCCATCAGCCCCAGCATTTT.

The V gene is TRBV20-1, the J gene TRBJ2-5; TRBD1 matches 8 bases. The tail of the sequence fits TRBJ2-7 better, so the J call may be wrong. This CDR3 has 14 residues. The V gene's germline CDR1 is DFQATT and CDR2 SNEGSKA (reference sequence). CDR3 amino acids: CSARDRGRLYEQYF. Written as DNA, the CDR3 is TGCAGTGCTAGAGACAGGGGGCGCCTCTACGAGCAGTACTTC.

This clonotype turned up a few times. The V and J genes are TRBV7-8 and TRBJ2-4; the D gene is possibly TRBD1 (5 bases). TRBJ2-7 matches the DNA end more closely, so the J call is doubtful. Germline values: CDR1 SGHVS, CDR2 FQNEAQ. The CDR3 has 17 amino acids. CDR3 residues: CASSSTSPYGQGHEQYF. The CDR3 region has the DNA TGTGCCAGCAGCTCCACCAGCCCCTATGGGCAGGGCCACGAGCAGTACTTC.

The V gene is TRBV7-2, the J gene TRBJ2-1; D is possibly TRBD2 (5 bases). V was shortened by 3 bases and J by 6 bases, with 18 bases between the two germline ends. The CDR3 consists of 16 residues. The germline gives CDR1 SGHTA, CDR2 FQGNSA. CDR3 loop: CASSFIVPSRSNEQFF. CDR3 DNA: TGTGCCAGCAGCTTCATAGTCCCTAGCAGGAGCAATGAGCAGTTCTTC.

This clonotype has just a few counts. The genes are TRBV6-1 and TRBJ2-7, with D perhaps TRBD2 (7 bases). The CDR3 has 13 residues. V was clipped by 7 bases and J by 5 bases, with 15 bases between them. Germline loops: CDR1 MNHNS, CDR2 SASEGT. The CDR3 loop reads CASTTGGLNEQYF. The DNA of the CDR3 is TGTGCCAGCACTACGGGGGGCCTGAACGAGCAGTACTTC.

Only a few counts were recorded for this clonotype. The chain has TRBV7-2 and TRBJ2-5; D is possibly TRBD1 or TRBD2 (6 bases each). This CDR3 comprises 14 residues. The V and J ends lost 0 bases and 7 bases respectively, with 12 bases between them. Germline V gene lookup returns CDR1 SGHTA and CDR2 FQGNSA. The CDR3 sequence: CASSLAPGGGTQYF. The CDR3 DNA reads TGTGCCAGCAGCTTAGCTCCCGGGGGCGGGACCCAGTACTTC.

The J gene is TRBJ1-1, the V gene TRBV10-3; 10 bases map to TRBD1. The CDR3 runs to 14 residues. V trimming: 3 bases; J trimming: 11 bases; junction bases outside the gene matches: 9. The germline CDR1 and CDR2 sequences are ENHRY and SYGVKD. The CDR3 nucleotides read TGTGCCATCAGTGATTGGACAGGGGGGAATGCGGCTTTCTTT. Amino acids: CAISDWTGGNAAFF.

The table lists this clonotype with a few counts. This chain uses TRBV9 with TRBJ1-2; D is possibly TRBD1 (5 bases). V lost 0 bases and J 8 bases, leaving 11 bases between the germline ends. Germline V gene data show CDR1 as SGDLS and CDR2 as YYNGEE. The CDR3 runs to 13 residues. The CDR3 DNA reads TGTGCCAGCAGCGTAGGGGACCCCGGGGGCTACACCTTC. It codes for CASSVGDPGGYTF.

The V call is TRBV4-3, the J call TRBJ1-4; TRBD1 agrees at 9 bases. J lost 7 bases, V lost 0 bases, and 9 bases had no gene match. CDR3 size: 17 residues. Germline V gene sequence: CDR1 LGHNA, CDR2 YSLEER. For the CDR3, the DNA is TGCGCCAGCAGCCAAGATTCCGCGGGACAGGGAGGTGAAAAACTGTTTTTT. Protein product: CASSQDSAGQGGEKLFF.

J is TRBJ2-3 and V is TRBV7-2; D is ambiguous. This CDR3 spans 12 amino acids. V was cut by 5 bases and J by 8 bases, with 11 bases left in between. Germline values: CDR1 SGHTA, CDR2 FQGNSA. The CDR3 sequence is CASSITIVTQYF. In nucleotides, the CDR3 is TGTGCCAGCAGCATAACTATCGTTACGCAGTATTTT.

The sample holds a few counts of this clonotype. This chain joins TRBV28 and TRBJ1-1; D call uncertain. CDR1 MDHEN and CDR2 SYDVKM come from the germline V gene. The V and J ends lost 1 base and 3 bases respectively, with 12 bases between them. The length of the CDR3 is 15 residues. The CDR3: CASSLLAGRDTEAFF. Here the CDR3 DNA reads TGTGCCAGCAGTTTATTGGCAGGTCGGGACACTGAAGCTTTCTTT.

In this sample, this clonotype turned up a few times. The genes are TRBV29-1 and TRBJ2-3; D might be TRBD2 (5 bases). V dropped 6 bases and J dropped 4 bases, with 11 bases sitting between them. CDR1 is SQVTM, CDR2 ANQGSEA, per germline. The CDR3 extends over 12 amino acids. The CDR3 DNA reads TGCAGCGTCACCACTAGGTCAGATACGCAGTATTTT. Translating gives CSVTTRSDTQYF.

This sequence joins TRBV6-2 or TRBV6-3 and TRBJ2-7, with 7 bases lining up with TRBD2. The CDR3 has 14 amino acids. The germline gives CDR1 MNHEY, CDR2 SVGEGT. V gave up 2 bases and J gave up 2 bases; unmatched junction bases: 3. CDR3: CASSYVGLAYEQYF. CDR3 DNA: TGTGCCAGCAGTTACGTTGGACTAGCCTACGAGCAGTACTTC.

This clonotype was counted a few times. The rearrangement links TRBV6-1 to TRBJ2-7; perhaps TRBD1 as D (6 bases). The J call may be in error: the DNA end matches TRBJ2-5 better. The CDR3 runs to 13 residues. Germline CDR1 reads MNHNS; CDR2 reads SASEGT. The CDR3, as DNA: TGTGCCAGCAGGACAGGACCTTCAGAGACCCAGTACTTC. This codes for CASRTGPSETQYF.

This clonotype was detected only a few times. The chain recombines TRBV2 with TRBJ2-1; D possibly uses TRBD1 or TRBD2 (5 bases each). Germline CDR1 and CDR2: SNHLY and FYNNEI. CDR3 length: 14 amino acids. Trimming shortened V by 6 bases and J by 7 bases, and 16 bases separated the two germline ends. CDR3 sequence: CASSAPGEGNEQFF. CDR3 bases: TGTGCCAGCAGCGCGCCGGGCGAGGGGAATGAGCAGTTCTTC.